The TCR beta chain under discussion was sequenced for a study of cytomegalovirus exposure and HLA in healthy donors (TCRdb year 2017). Regarding the complete study: An earlier analysis of more than 550 of the donors reported 276 Gb of sequence data and around 100 million unique TCR beta sequences obtained from 180 million or so T cells. About five DR-DQ haplotypes were treated as single units for association and clustering because of strong linkage in the cohort. Besides the first cohort of around 670 subjects, a separate validation cohort made up of around 120 different subjects was used. A later analysis re-examined previously published TCR beta repertoires from 610 or so donors and added high-resolution HLA genotyping to investigate patterns of TCR occurrence. The genetic ancestry cluster associated with self-reported Caucasian donors included around 76% of the 398 genotyped donors. Both class I and class II loci were covered by HLA typing, at four-digit resolution. Every discovery cohort repertoire had been produced on one sequencing platform. A later genetic analysis used genome-wide SNP genotypes for about 60% of the 666 donors, treating that subset as a discovery cohort. The study was designed to test whether signatures of past pathogen exposure could be identified by cataloging public T cell receptors. The study combined high-throughput TCR immunosequencing, statistical association of individual TCRs with disease status, and machine learning to predict cytomegalovirus infection status. An early release that covered about 600 HLA-typed donors contained 250 to 350 gigabases of sequencing data and tens of millions of unique TCR sequences. Alongside the repertoire data, information on donor age, sex, ethnicity and CMV serostatus was compiled. In the later analysis, no new phenotypic data were used to find candidate immune exposures; instead, reliance was placed on TCR beta sequences and their occurrence across donors. The study profiled the T cell repertoires of fewer than 850 subjects by immunosequencing and related them to cytomegalovirus serostatus. To decide whether each TCR beta V gene segment behaved as functional or pseudogenic, an earlier analysis of some 580 of the donors relied on high-throughput TCR beta sequencing. Among about 410 genotyped donors of the cohort, an average of about 220,000 unique TCR beta nucleotide sequences was sequenced per donor, of which about 20% were non-productive. Typing coverage varied by locus: roughly 629-630 donors for A, B, C, DRB1 and DQB1; around 560 for DQA1; some 610 for DPA1; approximately 470 for DPB1.

Libraries came from the immunoSEQ multiplex PCR assay. For the multiplex PCR, a mixture combining 60 forward primers for TCR Vbeta segments and 13 reverse primers for TCR Jbeta segments was used. The CDR3 region of rearranged TCR beta genes was amplified from genomic DNA by a multiplex PCR assay. On the Illumina HiSeq System, the amplified TCR beta libraries were sequenced as 87-base-pair reads. The source study handled its data this way. In a later analysis, 77 million or so unique TCR beta chains were counted across the 650 to 700 repertoires, and roughly 11 million of these chains were shared by at least two donors. To remove PCR and sequencing errors, raw reads were error-corrected and collapsed into unique sequences using a nearest-neighbor algorithm that merged closely related sequences. Alignment of CDR3 sequences to IMGT reference sequences was used to assign V, D and J gene segments. Each retained sequence needed at least a six-nucleotide match to both a V gene segment and a J gene segment. Rearrangements were classified as productive when the CDR3 lacked stop codons and remained in frame with V and J, and all other rearrangements were classified as non-productive. CDR3 was defined by IMGT convention, running from the second conserved V-encoded cysteine to the conserved J-encoded phenylalanine. Sequences without an unambiguous match to a single V gene segment were excluded from the earlier analysis of several hundred of the donors. An earlier analysis of fewer than 750 of the donors classified V segments as functional when productive rearrangements were above 56.7% and as segregating when the standard deviation between donors was above 5%. A statistical classification framework was built to diagnose cytomegalovirus status from the catalog of TCR beta chain sequences. V and J gene assignment, in a later analysis, came from comparing TCR nucleotide sequences with IMGT/GENE-DB human TR gene sequences. A later analysis assigned CDR3 sequences and most-parsimonious VDJ recombination scenarios with the TCRdist pipeline. In a later analysis, every TCR beta chain was defined by the combination of its CDR3 amino acid sequence and its V-gene family, and reads without a unique V-gene family were dropped. To address suspected cross-contamination and a sequencing artifact, a later analysis removed a few hundred highly shared, low-generation-probability nucleotide sequences. A later analysis calculated a clonal expansion index for each public chain from normalized within-repertoire ranks of inferred template counts. In a later analysis, generation probabilities were computed using a VDJ recombination model fitted to out-of-frame rearrangements, and the results were checked against IGoR. A later analysis scored TCR-TCR, TCR-HLA and TCR-CMV co-occurrence with hypergeometric tests, applying a repertoire-size bias correction to TCR pairs. False discovery rates were estimated in a later analysis by permuting HLA or CMV assignments 20 times. In a later analysis, co-occurring TCRs were grouped using DBSCAN, and TCRdist sequence similarity was added for clustering within HLA-allele-positive subsets. Repertoires with fewer than 30,000 or more than 120,000 public chains were left out of co-occurrence clustering, as were five repertoires with anomalous nucleotide sharing. TCRdb carries this immuneACCESS record with in-frame sequences only. Its versions omit some clonotypes, under half of them owing to an unresolved V gene in the studies checked, with the rest unexplained. That table supplies the V and J calls and clone size; D and trimming were determined from the DNA. For this sample there are roughly 110,000 clones; about 70% appear just once. Around 10% of the sample rests with the top ten.

The cohort comprised 666 healthy bone marrow donors. At the time of sampling, all cohort members were nominally healthy, though unrecorded immune exposures were likely present. The donor was CMV seropositive and was included in the group of 250 to 300 seropositive cohort members. A peripheral blood sample was provided by each donor, and peripheral blood mononuclear cells were used for TCR beta sequencing. The Qiagen DNeasy Blood Extraction Kit was used to extract genomic DNA from the blood cell samples. General conclusions and limits of the study: A further reported finding was that TCR beta sequences accurately predicted the HLA-A and HLA-B alleles for most subjects in the first cohort. The earlier analysis of approximately 540 of the donors excluded roughly 17 rarely observed V segments, including chromosome 9 orphons, because counts were too low. According to the authors, the approach could potentially be generalized to other disease states and immunological phenotypes. Most TCR sequences were seen in very few donors, while some public TCRs were found in many individuals. In the study, 150 to 200 TCR beta chains were listed as associated with cytomegalovirus. In a later genetic analysis, fewer N-insertions in productive TCRs were reported among donors in an Asian-associated ancestry cluster than the roughly 700-donor mean. The classifier was reported to diagnose cytomegalovirus status with high specificity and sensitivity in both the original cohort and the validation cohort. CMV serostatus was the only immune exposure information available for the cohort. Some IMGT-functional V segments, including TRBV6-2 and TRBV6-3, could not be distinguished by the 87-base-pair reads and were therefore excluded. A few of the identified cytomegalovirus-associated TCR beta chains were confirmed in vitro to be specific for cytomegalovirus antigens. According to a later analysis, most CMV-associated TCR beta chains appeared to be HLA-restricted, and the HLA associations seemed to be driven largely by CMV exposure. A group of highly shared sequence variants was considered likely to be a technical artifact of the sequencing pipeline. Only TCR beta chains were sequenced in this cohort, and the absence of alpha or paired-chain data limited detectable features. The presence/absence analyses assumed that sequencing depth was roughly uniform across donors, and that assumption may not be true. Broadly in line with IMGT annotations, most TCR beta V segments showed up in productive rearrangements about 87% or about 30% of the time in an earlier analysis of roughly 590 of the donors. Correlated functional status among segregating V segments might be attributable to linkage disequilibrium, but an unknown experimental factor could not be ruled out. When HLA alleles, especially DR and DQ, strongly co-occurred, attributing TCR associations to individual alleles was difficult. In a later analysis, HLA-associated TCR beta chains showed more clonal expansion and lower generation probabilities than non-associated chains that were equally common. In a later analysis, the rate of TCR association differed among HLA loci, with DRB1 alleles having the most associated TCRs and HLA-C alleles having the fewest. Specific HLA alleles were associated with over 15,000 TCR beta sequences at a false discovery rate of 0.05 in a later analysis. An association between a missense DCLRE1C variant and V-gene and J-gene trimming of TCR beta chains was found in a later genetic analysis and replicated in an independent cohort. Several of the top co-occurrence clusters appeared to be linked to parvovirus B19, influenza, CMV and Epstein-Barr virus, according to a later analysis. Because HLA typing was unavailable for some donors at each locus, only the typed subset was used in association tests.

V loses 0 bases of germline sequence and J loses 4 bases, and the interval between the two ends is 11 bases. Taken from the germline V gene, the CDR1 and CDR2 loops are SGHRS and YFSETQ. The CDR3 numbers 14 residues from cysteine through phenylalanine. Just the 42-base CDR3 DNA is kept, in frame starting at base 1. About this clone: Its antigen is currently not known. No base quality information exists; no much larger clone differs at one position.

The chain couples TRBV5-1 to TRBJ2-7; the D region possibly corresponds to TRBD1 (6 bases align). Material: PBMCs. The sequence was obtained from a woman aged 40-49 years in good health and CMV-seropositive. The DNA reads TGCGCCAGCAGCTTGGAGCGGCAGGGGTACGAGCAGTACTTC. Its translation reads: CASSLERQGYEQYF. Extended through the reference TRBV5-1 and TRBJ2-7 proteins, this CDR3 yields the full variable domain: KAGVTQTPRYLIKTRGQQVTLSCSPISGHRSVSWYQQTPGQGLQFLFEYFSETQRNKGNFPGRFSGRQFSNSRSEMNVSTLELGDSALYLCASSLERQGYEQYFGPGTRLTVT.